This TCR beta chain was found in a study of shared clonotypes between healthy human individuals. Regarding the study as a whole: Naive CD4 clonotypes were shared across several donors at approximately 5.3%.

Genomic DNA (from each subset) was split evenly across several immunoSEQ plates. The protocol was immunoSEQ multiplex PCR, while the TCRdb copy is restricted to in-frame clones and leaves out a portion. The repertoire holds more than 600,000 clones, with approximately 90% as singletons. Turning to this clone: Its cognate antigen is unknown.

Trimming took 1 base from V and 5 from J, leaving 10 bases between them. The CDR3 has 14 residues. CDR1 is MNHEY and CDR2 is SMNVEV in the germline V gene (reference sequence). Positively selected for CCR7, the CD45RO-negative cells used as naive CD8 cells excluded terminally differentiated effector memory CD45RA+ cells. The donor cohort consisted entirely of Caucasian adults residing in Nashville, Tennessee. The specimen was naive CD8+ T cells sorted from blood. The J gene is TRBJ2-3, the V gene TRBV27; D gene uncertain. This TCR came from a man aged 30-40 years in good health. CDR3 sequence (DNA): TGTGCCAGCAGTTTATTAGCCCGGATAGATACGCAGTATTTT. Translated, it gives CASSLLARIDTQYF.